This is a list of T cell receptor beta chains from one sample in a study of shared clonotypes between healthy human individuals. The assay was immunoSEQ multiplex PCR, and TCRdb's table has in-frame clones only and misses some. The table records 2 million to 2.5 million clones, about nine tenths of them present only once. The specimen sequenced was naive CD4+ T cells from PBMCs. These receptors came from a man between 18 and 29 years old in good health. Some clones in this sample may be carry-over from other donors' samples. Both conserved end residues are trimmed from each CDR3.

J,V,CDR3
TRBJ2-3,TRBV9,ASSRMVDTQY
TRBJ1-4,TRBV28,ASIPGTPLDEKLF
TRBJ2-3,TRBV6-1,ASSEGDTQY
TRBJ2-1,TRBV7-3,ASSFSNYNEQF
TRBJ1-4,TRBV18,ASSREGATNEKLF
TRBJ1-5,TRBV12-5,AGDWGGGQPQH
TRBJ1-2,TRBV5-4,ASSLGQGSFYGYT
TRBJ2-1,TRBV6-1,ASSQRGRQYNEQF
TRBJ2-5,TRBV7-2,ASSSSLETQY
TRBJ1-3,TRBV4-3,ASSQDREGVFPGNTIY
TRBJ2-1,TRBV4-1,ASSQGPDQYNEQF
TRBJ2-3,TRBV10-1,ASGTSESTDTQY